Presented here are 5 T cell receptor beta chains from one specimen sequenced in a study of CD4 T cells in relation to SARS-CoV-2 and coronaviruses. The antigens for these receptors are not known. Method: immunoSEQ multiplex PCR; TCRdb's copy keeps in-frame clones and lacks some. The sample has more than 15,000 clones; approximately 80% are singletons. Before the COVID-19 pandemic, during about 2011-2019, CD4+ T cells were taken from unexposed donors. Isolation of CD4+ T cells took place after around 11 days in culture. Sequenced input: CD4+ T cells from PBMCs, cultured in vitro. The receptor source for this set is a human donor in good health.

This chain connects TRBV6-5 to TRBJ1-5; no clear D gene. CDR1 and CDR2 (germline): MNHEY, SVGAGI. There are 13 residues in the CDR3. V was cut by 9 bases and J by 4 bases, with 13 bases left in between. In nucleotides, the CDR3 is TGTGCCAGTTCTCGGGCTCGAAATCAGCCCCAGCATTTT. Protein product: CASSRARNQPQHF.

The chain combines TRBV10-3 with TRBJ2-6; D is uncertain. V was shortened by 3 bases and J by 2 bases, with 5 bases between the two germline ends. Germline CDR1 reads ENHRY; CDR2 reads SYGVKD. The CDR3 has 14 amino acids. DNA of the CDR3: TGTGCCATCAGTGAACCACCTGGGGCCAACGTCCTGACTTTC. Protein: CAISEPPGANVLTF.

The chain carries TRBV29-1 and TRBJ2-7; unclear D gene. Per germline, CDR1 SQVTM and CDR2 ANQGSEA. Trimming removed 4 bases from V and 3 bases from J, with 10 bases in between. The length of the CDR3 is 12 residues. As DNA, the CDR3 is TGCAGCGTTGGCTCAGGCAACTACGAGCAGTACTTC. It yields the protein CSVGSGNYEQYF.

The V and J genes are TRBV29-1 and TRBJ2-3; TRBD2 aligns across 7 bases. Germline V gene data show CDR1 as SQVTM and CDR2 as ANQGSEA. J lost 8 bases, V lost 8 bases, and 4 bases had no gene match. CDR3 size: 10 residues. The CDR3 region has the DNA TGCAGCTTAGGGGAGGGTACGCAGTATTTT. Amino acids: CSLGEGTQYF.

V gene TRBV19 combines with J gene TRBJ1-2; 9 bases map to TRBD1. This CDR3 contains 14 residues. Germline V gene sequence: CDR1 LNHDA, CDR2 SQIVND (reference sequence). J gave up 8 bases and V 7 bases, and 11 bases lay outside the gene matches. The CDR3 reads CASKSPGQGAGYTF. Here the CDR3 DNA reads TGTGCCAGTAAATCACCGGGACAGGGAGCCGGCTACACCTTC.